Below, 11 T cell receptor beta chains from the same sample are listed, as sequenced in a study of cytomegalovirus exposure and HLA in healthy donors. Both 60 Vbeta primers and 13 Jbeta primers went into the PCR. The assay was immunoSEQ multiplex PCR, and TCRdb's table has in-frame clones only and misses some. The sample holds 200,000 or so clones; roughly three quarters are singletons and the top ten take around 1.7%. Material: PBMCs. These receptor sequences come from a man aged 50 or older in good health and CMV-seronegative.

This clone has a single count. The chain carries TRBV14 and TRBJ2-7, with TRBD1 identical over 7 bases. Germline V gene sequence: CDR1 SGHDN, CDR2 FVKESK. This CDR3 spans 14 amino acids. J was trimmed by 3 bases and V by 3 bases; bases with no gene match: 5. The CDR3 spells CASSHKQGVYEQYF. The CDR3 coding sequence is TGTGCCAGCAGCCATAAGCAGGGGGTCTACGAGCAGTACTTC.

The chain recombines TRBV18 with TRBJ1-5; D is uncertain. The germline V and J ends were trimmed by 3 bases and 8 bases, with 11 bases remaining between them. The CDR3 has 13 amino acids. Germline values: CDR1 KGHSH, CDR2 LQKENI. The CDR3: CASSPAGAEPQHF. The CDR3 nucleotides read TGTGCCAGCTCACCCGCGGGCGCGGAGCCCCAGCATTTT.

The rearrangement uses TRBV6-5 and TRBJ1-1; D is undetermined. The CDR3 runs 14 residues. The V end lost 8 bases, the J end lost 7 bases, and 20 bases lay between the germline ends. Germline V gene sequence: CDR1 MNHEY, CDR2 SVGAGI. The chain's CDR3 is CASRLTDSPHEAFF. DNA for the CDR3: TGTGCCAGCCGGCTCACCGACTCGCCCCATGAAGCTTTCTTT.

The chain recombines TRBV10-1 with TRBJ2-5; maybe TRBD2 (5 bases). TRBJ2-7 matches the DNA end more closely, so the J call is doubtful. Germline V CDR1 and CDR2: WNHNN, SYGVQD (reference sequence). CDR3 length: 13 residues. For the CDR3, the DNA is TGCGCCAGCAGTGAAGGAGGTGCCTACGAGCAGTACTTC. It translates to CASSEGGAYEQYF.

The chain links TRBV2 to TRBJ2-3, with 8 bases identical to TRBD2. V trimming: 8 bases; J trimming: 4 bases; junction bases outside the gene matches: 20. Germline V gives CDR1 SNHLY, CDR2 FYNNEI. There are 18 residues in the CDR3. The CDR3 DNA reads TGTGCCAGCCCCAACCCACATAAAACTAGCGGAGAATCAGATACGCAGTATTTT. Amino acids: CASPNPHKTSGESDTQYF.

J is TRBJ1-1 and V is TRBV19; D gene ambiguous. Trimming took 6 bases from V and 1 from J, leaving 9 bases between them. Germline-derived CDR1 and CDR2 are LNHDA and SQIVND (reference sequence). CDR3 length: 13 residues. The CDR3 DNA reads TGTGCCAGTAGGCCCCCAGGGAACACTGAAGCTTTCTTT. As protein: CASRPPGNTEAFF.

The genes are TRBV19 and TRBJ2-7; D possibly corresponds to TRBD2 (7 bases). In germline, CDR1 is LNHDA, CDR2 SQIVND (reference sequence). V gave up 1 base and J gave up 5 bases, with 9 bases separating them. The CDR3 consists of 13 residues. CDR3 protein: CASSIGGGDEQYF. The CDR3 nucleotides are TGTGCCAGTAGTATAGGAGGGGGGGACGAGCAGTACTTC. Full variable domain (remainder filled in from reference TRBV19 and TRBJ2-7): DGGITQSPKYLFRKEGQNVTLSCEQNLNHDAMYWYRQDPGQGLRLIYYSQIVNDFQKGDIAEGYSVSREKKESFPLTVTSAQKNPTAFYLCASSIGGGDEQYFGPGTRLTVT.

V usage is TRBV28 and J usage is TRBJ2-2; 8 nucleotides agree with TRBD2. This CDR3 has 15 amino acids. Losses at the gene ends were 6 bases for V and 5 bases for J; bases not matched to a gene: 8. CDR1 MDHEN and CDR2 SYDVKM come from the germline V gene. CDR3 sequence: CASRSQGLGTGELFF. CDR3 sequence (DNA): TGTGCCAGCAGATCACAGGGACTAGGTACCGGGGAGCTGTTTTTT.

This chain uses TRBV25-1 with TRBJ2-6; no clear D gene. Germline values: CDR1 MGHDK, CDR2 SYGVNS. Trimming stripped 4 bases from V and 0 bases from J, with 4 bases between. The CDR3 spans 14 residues. The CDR3 DNA sequence: TGTGCCAGCAGTGCCGGCTCTGGGGCCAACGTCCTGACTTTC. Amino acids: CASSAGSGANVLTF.

This clone was found once. The chain couples TRBV5-1 to TRBJ2-7, with 13 bases that match TRBD2. V lost 1 base and J lost 5; bases outside the gene matches: 6. This CDR3 has 16 residues. Germline CDR1 reads SGHRS; CDR2 reads YFSETQ. DNA of the CDR3: TGCGCCAGCAGCTTGTCCGGACTAGCGGGAGAGGACGAGCAGTACTTC. Its translation: CASSLSGLAGEDEQYF.

V usage is TRBV29-1 and J usage is TRBJ2-3, with TRBD1 matching over 7 bases. CDR1 is SQVTM, CDR2 ANQGSEA, per germline. CDR3 length: 16 residues. J gave up 2 bases and V 3 bases, and 11 bases lay outside the gene matches. CDR3 in amino acids: CSVEGQQGKITDTQYF. The CDR3, as DNA: TGCAGCGTTGAGGGACAGCAAGGTAAAATCACAGATACGCAGTATTTT.